The source of this T cell receptor beta chain is a study of identifying expanded T cells in peripheral blood. Between the trimmed V and J ends, which lost 4 bases and 2 bases, there was a span of 17 bases. The CDR3 is 16 amino acids. Some clones are missing from TCRdb's copy, which holds only in-frame ones; the method was immunoSEQ multiplex PCR. The sample records over 85,000 clones, around 88% being singletons. Healthy donors had no documented immune events, such as infections, while sampled. The chain employs TRBV23-1 and TRBJ1-2; no clear D. TRBV23-1 is an open reading frame, and its role is uncertain. This TCR came from a person aged 18 to 75 in good health. The specimen was blood. The CDR3 sequence: CASSPRGRDLNYGYTF. CDR3 in DNA: TGCGCCAGCAGTCCACGCGGGAGAGACCTAAACTATGGCTACACCTTC.